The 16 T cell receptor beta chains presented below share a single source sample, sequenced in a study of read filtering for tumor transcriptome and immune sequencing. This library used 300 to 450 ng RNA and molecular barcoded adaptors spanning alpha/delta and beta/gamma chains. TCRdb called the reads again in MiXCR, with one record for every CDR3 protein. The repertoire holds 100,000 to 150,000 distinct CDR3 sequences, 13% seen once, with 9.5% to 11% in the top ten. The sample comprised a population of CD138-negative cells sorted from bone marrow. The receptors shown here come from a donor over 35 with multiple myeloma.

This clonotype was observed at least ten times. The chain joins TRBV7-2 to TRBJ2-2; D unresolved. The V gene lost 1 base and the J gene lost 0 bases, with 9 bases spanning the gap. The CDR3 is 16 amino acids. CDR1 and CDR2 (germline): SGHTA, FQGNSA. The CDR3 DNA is TGTGCCAGCAGCTTAGGCCACCCCGCGAACACCGGGGAGCTGTTTTTT. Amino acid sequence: CASSLGHPANTGELFF.

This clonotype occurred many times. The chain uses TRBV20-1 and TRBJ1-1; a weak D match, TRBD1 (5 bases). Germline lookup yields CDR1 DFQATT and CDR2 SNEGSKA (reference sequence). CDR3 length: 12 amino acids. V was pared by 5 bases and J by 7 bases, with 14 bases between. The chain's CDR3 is CSAGPTVREAFF. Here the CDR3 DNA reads TGCAGTGCTGGACCGACAGTACGTGAAGCTTTCTTT.

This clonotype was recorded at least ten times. CDR3 in amino acids: CAWSRPVAGDKETQYF. The CDR3 coding sequence is TGTGCCTGGAGTCGACCGGTAGCGGGAGATAAGGAGACCCAGTACTTC. V usage is TRBV30 and J usage is TRBJ2-5; TRBD2 aligns across 9 bases. J lost 5 bases, V lost 2 bases, and 12 bases had no gene match. CDR1 and CDR2 (germline): GTSNPN, SVGIG (reference sequence). This CDR3 has 16 residues.

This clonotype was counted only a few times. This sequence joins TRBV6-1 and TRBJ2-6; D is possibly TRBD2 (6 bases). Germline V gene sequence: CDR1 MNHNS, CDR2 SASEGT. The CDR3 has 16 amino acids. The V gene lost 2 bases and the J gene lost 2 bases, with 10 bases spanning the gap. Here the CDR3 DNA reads TGTGCCAGCAGTGAATCCTGGGGGGCTGGGGCCAACGTCCTGACTTTC. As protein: CASSESWGAGANVLTF.

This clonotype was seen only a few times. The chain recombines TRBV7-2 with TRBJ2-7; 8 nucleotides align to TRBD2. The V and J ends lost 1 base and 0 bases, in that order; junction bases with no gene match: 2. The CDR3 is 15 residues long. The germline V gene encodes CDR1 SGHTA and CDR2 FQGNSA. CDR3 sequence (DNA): TGTGCCAGCAGCTTAGGAGGGACTAGCTCCTACGAGCAGTACTTC. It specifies CASSLGGTSSYEQYF.

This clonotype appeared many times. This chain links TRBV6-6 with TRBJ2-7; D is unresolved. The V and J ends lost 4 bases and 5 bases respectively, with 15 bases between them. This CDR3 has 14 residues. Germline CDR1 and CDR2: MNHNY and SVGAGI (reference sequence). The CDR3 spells CASSSPRDNDEQYF. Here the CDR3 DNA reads TGTGCCAGCAGTTCCCCCCGAGACAACGACGAGCAGTACTTC.

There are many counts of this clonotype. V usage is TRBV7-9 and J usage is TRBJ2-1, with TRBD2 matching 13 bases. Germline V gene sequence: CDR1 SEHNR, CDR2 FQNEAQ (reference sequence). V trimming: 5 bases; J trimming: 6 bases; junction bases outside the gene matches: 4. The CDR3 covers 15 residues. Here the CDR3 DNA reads TGTGCCAGCAGCCCCGGGACTAGCGGGACCAATGAGCAGTTCTTC. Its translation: CASSPGTSGTNEQFF. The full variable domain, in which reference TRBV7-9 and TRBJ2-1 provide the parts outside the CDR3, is DTGVSQNPRHKITKRGQNVTFRCDPISEHNRLYWYRQTLGQGPEFLTYFQNEAQLEKSRLLSDRFSAERPKGSFSTLEIQRTEQGDSAMYLCASSPGTSGTNEQFFGPGTRLTVL.

CDR3 residues: CASILRTGPNTEAFF. The DNA for the CDR3 is TGTGCCAGCATCTTAAGAACAGGCCCGAACACTGAAGCTTTCTTT. The V call is TRBV6-5, the J call TRBJ1-1; weak D call: TRBD1 (5 bases). Trimming took off 7 bases at V and 1 base at J, with 16 bases between the two ends. CDR1 MNHEY and CDR2 SVGAGI come from the germline V gene. The CDR3 contains 15 residues.

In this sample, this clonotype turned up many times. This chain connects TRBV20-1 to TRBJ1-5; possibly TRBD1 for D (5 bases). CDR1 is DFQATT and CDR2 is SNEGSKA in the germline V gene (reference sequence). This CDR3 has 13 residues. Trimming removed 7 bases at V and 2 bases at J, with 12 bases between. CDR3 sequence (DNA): TGCAGTGTCCCCCCGGGGGGCAATCAGCCCCAGCATTTT. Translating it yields CSVPPGGNQPQHF.

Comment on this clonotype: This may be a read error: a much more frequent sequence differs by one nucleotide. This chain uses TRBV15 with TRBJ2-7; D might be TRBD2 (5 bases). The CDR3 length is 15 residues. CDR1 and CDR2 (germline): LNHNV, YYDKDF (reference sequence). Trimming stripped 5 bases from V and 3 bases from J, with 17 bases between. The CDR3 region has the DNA TGTGCCACCAGCTACGCATTCCGGGGAAGCTACGAGCAGTACTTC. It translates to CATSYAFRGSYEQYF. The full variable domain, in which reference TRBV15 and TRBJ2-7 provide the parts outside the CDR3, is DAMVIQNPRYQVTQFGKPVTLSCSQTLNHNVMYWYQQKSSQAPKLLFHYYDKDFNNEADTPDNFQSRRPNTSFCFLDIRSPGLGDTAMYLCATSYAFRGSYEQYFGPGTRLTVT.

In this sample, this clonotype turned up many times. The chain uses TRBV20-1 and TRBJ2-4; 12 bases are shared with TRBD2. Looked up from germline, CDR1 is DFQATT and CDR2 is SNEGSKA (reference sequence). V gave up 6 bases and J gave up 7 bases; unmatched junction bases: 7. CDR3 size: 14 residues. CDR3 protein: CSALAGGPRNIQYF. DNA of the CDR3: TGCAGTGCCCTAGCGGGAGGGCCGAGGAACATTCAGTACTTC.

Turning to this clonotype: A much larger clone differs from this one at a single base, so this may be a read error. The CDR3 DNA reads as TGTGCCAGCCGTGACTCATTCAATCAGCCCCAGCATTTT. Amino acid sequence: CASRDSFNQPQHF. The rearrangement uses TRBV6-1 and TRBJ1-5; the D is unclear. CDR3 length: 13 residues. Germline CDR1 is MNHNS and CDR2 is SASEGT.

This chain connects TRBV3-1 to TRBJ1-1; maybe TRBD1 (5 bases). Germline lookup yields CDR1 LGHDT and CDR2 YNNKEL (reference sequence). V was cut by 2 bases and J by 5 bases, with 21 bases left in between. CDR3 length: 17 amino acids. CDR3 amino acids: CASSQTLHSQGWTEAFF. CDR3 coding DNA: TGTGCCAGCAGCCAAACTCTGCACTCTCAGGGATGGACTGAAGCTTTCTTT.

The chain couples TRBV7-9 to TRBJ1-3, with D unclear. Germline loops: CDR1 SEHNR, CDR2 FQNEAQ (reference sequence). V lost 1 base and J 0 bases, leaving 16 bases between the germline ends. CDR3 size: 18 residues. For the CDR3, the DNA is TGTGCCAGCAGCTTAGATTTCTGGGCGACGATCTCTGGAAACACCATATATTTT. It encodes CASSLDFWATISGNTIYF.

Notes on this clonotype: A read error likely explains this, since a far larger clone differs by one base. CDR3 amino acids: CASSLYGGTFQETQYF. The CDR3 nucleotides are TGTGCCAGCAGTTTATACGGGGGGACCTTCCAAGAGACCCAGTACTTC. This rearrangement joins TRBV6-4 to TRBJ2-5; 7 bases agree with TRBD2. Germline V CDR1 and CDR2: MRHNA, SNTAGT. The CDR3 has 16 amino acids. With V trimmed by 5 bases and J by 1 base, 10 bases remained unmatched.

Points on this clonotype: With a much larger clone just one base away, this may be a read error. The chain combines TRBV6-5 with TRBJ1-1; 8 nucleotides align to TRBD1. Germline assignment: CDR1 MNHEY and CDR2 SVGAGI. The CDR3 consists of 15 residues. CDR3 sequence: CASSYGQGGGTEALF. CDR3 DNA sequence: TGTGCCAGCAGCTACGGACAGGGTGGGGGGACTGAAGCTCTCTTT.